The clone carrying this T cell receptor (beta chain) was found many times. The data are from a study of early T cells in non-severe SARS-CoV-2 infection. Whole-study context: The chains were unpaired, and the sequenced material was bulk RNA from unsorted whole blood.

Attachment of unique molecular identifiers was made to individual cDNA molecules. TCRdb re-analysed the 5' RACE reads in MiXCR, keeping a single row per CDR3 protein. This table has approximately 35,000 distinct CDR3 sequences, more than 6% appearing once. The CDR3 has 15 amino acids. Trimming pared 5 bases from V and 0 bases from J, leaving 14 bases between. The germline gives CDR1 SQVTM, CDR2 ANQGSEA. The chain combines TRBV29-1 with TRBJ2-1; D might be TRBD2 (7 bases). The source material was whole blood. The clonotype comes from an adult who was a healthcare worker with PCR-confirmed SARS-CoV-2 infection or an uninfected control (not recorded which). The CDR3 bases are TGCAGCGTTCCTGGGGGGGGCCTCTCCTACAATGAGCAGTTCTTC. It encodes CSVPGGGLSYNEQFF.